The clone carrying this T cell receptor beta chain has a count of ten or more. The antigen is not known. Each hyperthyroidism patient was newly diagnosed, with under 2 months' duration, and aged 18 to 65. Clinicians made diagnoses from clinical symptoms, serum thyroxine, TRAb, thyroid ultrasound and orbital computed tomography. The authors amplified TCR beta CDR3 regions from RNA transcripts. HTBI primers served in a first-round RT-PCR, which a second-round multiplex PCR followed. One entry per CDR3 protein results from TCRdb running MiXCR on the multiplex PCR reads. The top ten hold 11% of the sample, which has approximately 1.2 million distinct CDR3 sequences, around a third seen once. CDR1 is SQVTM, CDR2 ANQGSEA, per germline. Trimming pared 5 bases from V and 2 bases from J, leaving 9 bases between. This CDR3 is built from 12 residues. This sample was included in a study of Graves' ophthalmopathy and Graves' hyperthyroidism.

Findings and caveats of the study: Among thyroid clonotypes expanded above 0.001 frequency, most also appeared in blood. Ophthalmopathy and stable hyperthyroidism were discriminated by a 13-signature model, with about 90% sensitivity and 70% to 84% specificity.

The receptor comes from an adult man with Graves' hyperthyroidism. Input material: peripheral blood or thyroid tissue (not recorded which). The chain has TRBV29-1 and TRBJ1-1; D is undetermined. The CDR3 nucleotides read TGCAGCGTTATTAAGGGTAACACTGAAGCTTTCTTT. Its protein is CSVIKGNTEAFF.